This T cell receptor beta chain was found in a study of cytomegalovirus exposure and HLA in healthy donors. For this clone: As yet, its antigen is unknown.

The CDR3 consists of 13 residues. Per germline, CDR1 SGDLS and CDR2 YYNGEE. V lost 0 bases, J lost 1 base, and 4 bases lay in between. Produced via immunoSEQ multiplex PCR; TCRdb's table is partial and in-frame only. The sample has about 220,000 clones, around four fifths seen once. Whole-study findings and limits: The study recorded 150 to 200 TCR beta chains that were cytomegalovirus-associated. Subsequent analysis showed first-cohort TCR clusters tending to co-occur in 120 or so validation repertoires. The CMV antigen specificity of a few CMV-associated chains was confirmed through in vitro analysis.

The clonotype was recovered from a young woman in good health and CMV-seropositive. Sequenced material: PBMCs. This sequence joins TRBV9 and TRBJ1-1; no clear D gene. The CDR3 sequence: CASSVASNTEAFF. The CDR3 DNA reads TGTGCCAGCAGCGTAGCATCGAACACTGAAGCTTTCTTT. The whole variable domain, remainder taken from reference TRBV9 and TRBJ1-1, is DSGVTQTPKHLITATGQRVTLRCSPRSGDLSVYWYQQSLDQGLQFLIQYYNGEERAKGNILERFSAQQFPDLHSELNLSSLELGDSALYFCASSVASNTEAFFGQGTRLTVV.